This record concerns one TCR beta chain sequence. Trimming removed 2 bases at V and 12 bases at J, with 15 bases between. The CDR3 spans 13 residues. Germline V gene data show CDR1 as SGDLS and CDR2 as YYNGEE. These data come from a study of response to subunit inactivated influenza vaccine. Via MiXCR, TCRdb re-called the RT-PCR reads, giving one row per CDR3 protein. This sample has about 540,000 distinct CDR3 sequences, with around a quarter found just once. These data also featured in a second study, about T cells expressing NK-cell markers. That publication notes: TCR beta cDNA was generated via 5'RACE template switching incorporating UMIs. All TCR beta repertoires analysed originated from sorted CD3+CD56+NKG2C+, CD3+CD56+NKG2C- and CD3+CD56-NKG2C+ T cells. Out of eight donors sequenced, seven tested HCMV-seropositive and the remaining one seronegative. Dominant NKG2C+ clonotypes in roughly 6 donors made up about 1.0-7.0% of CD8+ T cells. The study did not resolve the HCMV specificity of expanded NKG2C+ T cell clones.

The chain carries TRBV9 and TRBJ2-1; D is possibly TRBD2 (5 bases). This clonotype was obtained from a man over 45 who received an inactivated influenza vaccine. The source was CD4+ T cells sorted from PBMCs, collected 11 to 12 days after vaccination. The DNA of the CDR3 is TGTGCCAGCAGCGTGACTACCGATGGATCGCAGTTCTTC. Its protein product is CASSVTTDGSQFF.